Listed here are 3 T cell receptor beta chains from one sample, sequenced in a study of OX40 agonist ivuxolimab in advanced cancers. Repertoires were generated with immunoSEQ multiplex PCR, while TCRdb's copy carries only in-frame clones and drops some. The data show approximately 66,000 clones, 88% seen once. This specimen consisted of CD4+ or CD8+ T cells sorted from blood, obtained in a trial of the OX40 agonist ivuxolimab. These receptors were taken from an adult with an advanced solid tumor such as melanoma, head and neck, liver or kidney cancer.

The chain combines TRBV7-2 with TRBJ2-5, with D possibly being TRBD1 or TRBD2 (5 bases each). The CDR3 has 14 amino acids. The V gene lost 2 bases and the J gene lost 2 bases, with 9 bases spanning the gap. CDR1 and CDR2 (germline): SGHTA, FQGNSA. CDR3 loop: CASSLMGVQETQYF. CDR3 coding DNA: TGTGCCAGCAGCTTAATGGGGGTGCAAGAGACCCAGTACTTC.

The genes are TRBV5-5 and TRBJ2-2; D is uncertain. This CDR3 spans 14 amino acids. Between the trimmed V and J ends, which lost 4 bases and 4 bases, there was a span of 11 bases. Germline loops: CDR1 SGHKS, CDR2 YYEKEE (reference sequence). The CDR3: CASSPRTGTGELFF. DNA for the CDR3: TGTGCCAGCAGCCCTCGGACGGGCACCGGGGAGCTGTTTTTT.

V gene TRBV28 combines with J gene TRBJ2-7; D uncertain. This CDR3 comprises 15 residues. Germline CDR1 reads MDHEN; CDR2 reads SYDVKM. V lost 3 bases, J lost 0 bases, and 12 bases lay in between. CDR3 nucleotide sequence: TGTGCCAGCAGTTTGGTTCAGGTGAGCTCCTACGAGCAGTACTTC. It yields the protein CASSLVQVSSYEQYF.